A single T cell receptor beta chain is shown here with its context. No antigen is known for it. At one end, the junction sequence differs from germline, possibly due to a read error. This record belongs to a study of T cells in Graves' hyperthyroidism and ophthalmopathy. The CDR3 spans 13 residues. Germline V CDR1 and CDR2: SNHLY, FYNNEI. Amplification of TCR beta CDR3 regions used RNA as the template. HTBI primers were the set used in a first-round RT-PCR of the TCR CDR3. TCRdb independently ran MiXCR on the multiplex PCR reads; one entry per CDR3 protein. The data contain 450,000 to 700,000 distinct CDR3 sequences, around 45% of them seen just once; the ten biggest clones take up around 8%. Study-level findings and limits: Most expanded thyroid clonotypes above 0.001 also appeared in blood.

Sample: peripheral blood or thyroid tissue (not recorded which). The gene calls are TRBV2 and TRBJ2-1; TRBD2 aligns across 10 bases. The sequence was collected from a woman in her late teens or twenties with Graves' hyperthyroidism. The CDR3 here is CASRTSGAYNEQF. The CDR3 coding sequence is TGTGCCAGCAGAACTAGCGGGGCCTACAATGAGCAGTTC.